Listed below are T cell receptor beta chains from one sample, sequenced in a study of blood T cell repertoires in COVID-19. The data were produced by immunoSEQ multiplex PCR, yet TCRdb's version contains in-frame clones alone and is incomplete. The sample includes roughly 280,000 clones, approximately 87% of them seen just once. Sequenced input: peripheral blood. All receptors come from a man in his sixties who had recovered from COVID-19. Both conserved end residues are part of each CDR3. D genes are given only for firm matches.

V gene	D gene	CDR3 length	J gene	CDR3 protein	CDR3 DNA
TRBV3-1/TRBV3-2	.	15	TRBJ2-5	CASSQVVISQETQYF	TGTGCCAGCAGCCAAGTTGTTATCTCCCAGGAGACCCAGTACTTC
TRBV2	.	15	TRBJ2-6	CASSEFSSGANVLTF	TGTGCCAGCAGTGAATTCAGCTCTGGGGCCAACGTCCTGACTTTC
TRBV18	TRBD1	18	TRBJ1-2	CASSPPWDRDSGSYGYTF	TGTGCCAGCTCACCACCATGGGACAGGGACTCGGGGAGTTATGGCTACACCTTC
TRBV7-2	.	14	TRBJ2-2	CASSLGQGTWGLFF	TGTGCCAGCAGCTTAGGGCAGGGGACCTGGGGGCTGTTTTTT
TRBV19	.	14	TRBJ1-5	CASSPRGGIQPQHF	TGTGCCAGTAGTCCCCGTGGAGGGATTCAGCCCCAGCATTTT
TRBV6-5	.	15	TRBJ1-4	CASRTPGNTNEKLFF	TGTGCCAGCAGGACACCGGGAAATACAAATGAAAAACTGTTTTTT
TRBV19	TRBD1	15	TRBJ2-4	CASSDSWTGGGIQYF	TGTGCCAGTAGTGACTCCTGGACAGGGGGCGGCATTCAGTACTTC
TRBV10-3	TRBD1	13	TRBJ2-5	CAIRGTGGKTQYF	TGTGCCATCAGGGGAACAGGGGGTAAGACCCAGTACTTC
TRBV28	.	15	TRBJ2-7	CASSPPEDSKNEQYF	TGTGCCAGCAGTCCGCCCGAGGATTCGAAGAACGAGCAGTACTTC
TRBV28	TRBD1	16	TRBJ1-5	CASSSLQGARNQPQHF	TGTGCCAGCAGTAGCCTACAGGGGGCGCGTAATCAGCCCCAGCATTTT